The 9 T cell receptor beta chains below were found in one sample sequenced in a study of cytomegalovirus exposure and HLA in healthy donors. Primers for the PCR totalled 60 Vbeta and 13 Jbeta. The protocol was immunoSEQ multiplex PCR, while the TCRdb copy is restricted to in-frame clones and leaves out a portion. The sample has around 200,000 clones; roughly 79% are singletons. Sequenced: PBMCs. The receptors were gathered from a woman in her 40s in good health and CMV-seronegative.

This clone occurred once. V and J are TRBV7-9 and TRBJ2-5; possibly TRBD1 for D (5 bases). Germline lookup yields CDR1 SEHNR and CDR2 FQNEAQ (reference sequence). The CDR3 spans 15 residues. Trimming shortened V by 2 bases and J by 5 bases, and 15 bases separated the two germline ends. Here the CDR3 DNA reads TGTGCCAGCAGCTTATCATCTGGGGCAGGGGAGACCCAGTACTTC. This encodes CASSLSSGAGETQYF.

This clone was counted once. The rearrangement links TRBV2 to TRBJ2-5; maybe TRBD2 (6 bases). Germline V lookup: CDR1 SNHLY, CDR2 FYNNEI. The V end was cut by 8 bases, the J end by 5 bases, with 15 bases between. The CDR3 is made up of 13 amino acids. In DNA form, the CDR3 reads TGTGCCAGCGGCCCGGGTGGGGGGGAGACCCAGTACTTC. Its protein is CASGPGGGETQYF.

This clone was detected a few times. The chain links TRBV2 to TRBJ1-6; the D gene is possibly TRBD1 (5 bases). The CDR3 is made up of 13 amino acids. Germline V gene sequence: CDR1 SNHLY, CDR2 FYNNEI. Trimming removed 6 bases at V and 8 bases at J, with 11 bases between. The CDR3 DNA follows: TGTGCCAGCAGATTCGCGGGGGATTCACCCCTCCACTTT. It yields the protein CASRFAGDSPLHF.

V gene TRBV5-6 combines with J gene TRBJ2-5, with D perhaps matching TRBD1 (6 bases). Germline V lookup: CDR1 SGHDT, CDR2 YYEEEE. V was clipped by 2 bases and J by 5 bases, with 16 bases between them. The CDR3 runs 15 residues. The CDR3: CASSFLAQGMETQYF. The DNA of the CDR3 is TGTGCCAGCAGCTTTCTAGCACAGGGTATGGAGACCCAGTACTTC.

The J gene is TRBJ2-5, the V gene TRBV2; possible D gene TRBD1, 8 bases. Trimming cost V 6 bases and J 4 bases, with 12 bases left between them. The CDR3 sequence is 13 residues long. Germline lookup yields CDR1 SNHLY and CDR2 FYNNEI. CDR3 nucleotide sequence: TGTGCCAGCAGGGGAGGGACAGGAGAGACCCAGTACTTC. The encoded protein is CASRGGTGETQYF.

V gene TRBV6-1 combines with J gene TRBJ1-5; a weak D match, TRBD1 (5 bases). This CDR3 comprises 15 residues. Germline V gives CDR1 MNHNS, CDR2 SASEGT. The V gene lost 5 bases and the J gene lost 4 bases, with 15 bases spanning the gap. CDR3 protein: CASSRHLTGNQPQHF. The CDR3 nucleotides read TGTGCCAGCAGTCGTCACCTTACAGGAAATCAGCCCCAGCATTTT.

V is TRBV2 and J is TRBJ2-5; TRBD2 aligns across 13 bases. CDR1 is SNHLY, CDR2 FYNNEI, per germline. V was pared by 4 bases and J by 5 bases, with 10 bases of the junction left unmatched. The CDR3 runs to 17 residues. The CDR3 loop reads CASSGGGLAGVTETQYF. The CDR3 DNA follows: TGTGCCAGCAGTGGGGGAGGACTAGCGGGGGTGACGGAGACCCAGTACTTC.

This clone showed up just a few times. The rearrangement links TRBV5-1 to TRBJ1-1, with 9 positions matching TRBD1. This CDR3 is built from 13 residues. V lost 1 base, J lost 10 bases, and 5 bases stayed unmatched. Germline lookup yields CDR1 SGHRS and CDR2 YFSETQ. CDR3 residues: CASSLSVQGAAFF. CDR3 DNA: TGCGCCAGCAGCTTGTCGGTACAGGGGGCAGCTTTCTTT. Drawing the rest from reference TRBV5-1 and TRBJ1-1, the complete variable domain is KAGVTQTPRYLIKTRGQQVTLSCSPISGHRSVSWYQQTPGQGLQFLFEYFSETQRNKGNFPGRFSGRQFSNSRSEMNVSTLELGDSALYLCASSLSVQGAAFFGQGTRLTVV.

V is TRBV5-6 and J is TRBJ2-5; 14 nucleotides match TRBD2. The CDR3 loop spans 17 amino acids. Losses at the gene ends were 0 bases for V and 5 bases for J; bases not matched to a gene: 6. CDR1 is SGHDT and CDR2 is YYEEEE in the germline V gene. This chain's CDR3 is CASSLATSGGDVETQYF. The CDR3 DNA reads as TGTGCCAGCAGCTTGGCGACTAGCGGGGGGGACGTGGAGACCCAGTACTTC.